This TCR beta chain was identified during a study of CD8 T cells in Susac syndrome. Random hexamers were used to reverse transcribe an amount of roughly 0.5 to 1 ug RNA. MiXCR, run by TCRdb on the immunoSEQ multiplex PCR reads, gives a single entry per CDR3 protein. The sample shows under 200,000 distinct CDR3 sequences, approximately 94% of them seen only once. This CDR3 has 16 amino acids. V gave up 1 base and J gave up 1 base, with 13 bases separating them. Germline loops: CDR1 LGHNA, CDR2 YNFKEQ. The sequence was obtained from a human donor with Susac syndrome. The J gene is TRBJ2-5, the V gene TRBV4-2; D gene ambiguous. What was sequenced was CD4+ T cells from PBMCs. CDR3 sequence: CASSQVGGRTQETQYF. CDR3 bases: TGTGCCAGCAGCCAAGTGGGCGGACGGACCCAAGAGACCCAGTACTTC.